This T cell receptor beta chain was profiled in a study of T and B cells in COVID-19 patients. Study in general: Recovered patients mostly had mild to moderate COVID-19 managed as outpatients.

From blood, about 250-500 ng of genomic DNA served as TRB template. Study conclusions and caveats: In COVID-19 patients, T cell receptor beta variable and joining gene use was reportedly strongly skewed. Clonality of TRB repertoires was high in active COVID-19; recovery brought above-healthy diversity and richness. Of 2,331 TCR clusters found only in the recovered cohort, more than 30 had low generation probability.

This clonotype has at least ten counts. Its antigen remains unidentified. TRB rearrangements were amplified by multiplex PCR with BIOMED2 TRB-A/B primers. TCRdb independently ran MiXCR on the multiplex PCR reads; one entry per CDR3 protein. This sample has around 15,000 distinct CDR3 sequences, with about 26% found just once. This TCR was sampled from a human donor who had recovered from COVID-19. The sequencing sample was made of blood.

As DNA, the CDR3 is TGTGCCAGCTCACCACAGGGGTCTGGGGCCAACGTCCTGACTTTC. It yields the protein CASSPQGSGANVLTF. J is TRBJ2-6 and V is TRBV18, with D perhaps matching TRBD1 (5 bases). The V and J ends lost 1 base and 1 base respectively, with 5 bases between them. CDR3 length: 15 residues. Germline-derived CDR1 and CDR2 are KGHSH and LQKENI.